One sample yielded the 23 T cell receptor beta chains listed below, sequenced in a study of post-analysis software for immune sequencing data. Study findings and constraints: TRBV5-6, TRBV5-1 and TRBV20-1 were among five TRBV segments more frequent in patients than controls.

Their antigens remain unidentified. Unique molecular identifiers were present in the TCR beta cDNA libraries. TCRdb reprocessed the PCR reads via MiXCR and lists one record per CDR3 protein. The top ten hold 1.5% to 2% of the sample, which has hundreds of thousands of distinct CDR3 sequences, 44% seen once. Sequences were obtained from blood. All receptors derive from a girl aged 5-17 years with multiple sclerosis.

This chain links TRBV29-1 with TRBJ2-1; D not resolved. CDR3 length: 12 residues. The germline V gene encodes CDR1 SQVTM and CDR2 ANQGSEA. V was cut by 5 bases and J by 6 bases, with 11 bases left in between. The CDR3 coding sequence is TGCAGCGTTTCAGAAGGTAGCAATGAGCAGTTCTTC. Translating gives CSVSEGSNEQFF.

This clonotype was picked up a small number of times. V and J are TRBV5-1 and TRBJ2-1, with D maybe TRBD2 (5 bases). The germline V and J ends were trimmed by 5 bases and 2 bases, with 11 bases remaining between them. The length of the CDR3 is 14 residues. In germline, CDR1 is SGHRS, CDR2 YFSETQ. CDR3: CASREDGTYNEQFF. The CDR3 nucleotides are TGCGCCAGCAGAGAGGACGGGACCTACAATGAGCAGTTCTTC.

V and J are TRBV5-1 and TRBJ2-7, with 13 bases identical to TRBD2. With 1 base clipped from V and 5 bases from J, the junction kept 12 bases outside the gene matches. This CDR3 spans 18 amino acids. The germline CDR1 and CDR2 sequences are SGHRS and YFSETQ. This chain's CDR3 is CASSLNPGLAGRNNEQYF. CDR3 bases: TGCGCCAGCAGCTTGAATCCGGGACTAGCGGGACGGAACAACGAGCAGTACTTC.

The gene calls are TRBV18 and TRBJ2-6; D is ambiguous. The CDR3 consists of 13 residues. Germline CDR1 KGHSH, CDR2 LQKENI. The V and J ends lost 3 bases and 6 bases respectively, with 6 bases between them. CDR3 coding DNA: TGTGCCAGCTCACCTTCCAAGGCCAACGTCCTGACTTTC. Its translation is CASSPSKANVLTF. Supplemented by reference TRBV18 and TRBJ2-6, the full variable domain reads NAGVMQNPRHLVRRRGQEARLRCSPMKGHSHVYWYRQLPEEGLKFMVYLQKENIIDESGMPKERFSAEFPKEGPSILRIQQVVRGDSAAYFCASSPSKANVLTFGAGSRLTVL.

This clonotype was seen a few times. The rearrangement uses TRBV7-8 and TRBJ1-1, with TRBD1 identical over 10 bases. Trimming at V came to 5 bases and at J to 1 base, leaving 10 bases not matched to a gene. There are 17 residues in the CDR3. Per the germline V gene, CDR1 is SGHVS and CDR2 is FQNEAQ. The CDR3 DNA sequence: TGTGCCAGCAGCAACGACAGGGGGCTCCCGGGGAACACTGAAGCTTTCTTT. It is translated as CASSNDRGLPGNTEAFF.

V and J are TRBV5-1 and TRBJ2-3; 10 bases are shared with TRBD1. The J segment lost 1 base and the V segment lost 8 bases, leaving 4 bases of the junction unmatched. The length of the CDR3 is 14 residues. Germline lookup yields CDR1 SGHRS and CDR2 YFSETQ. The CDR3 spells CASKGTGGTDTQYF. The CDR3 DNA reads TGCGCCAGTAAGGGGACAGGGGGCACAGATACGCAGTATTTT.

In DNA form, the CDR3 reads TGTGCCAGCAGAGCCGGGACAGCCGAAGAGACCCAGTACTTC. Translated: CASRAGTAEETQYF. The chain joins TRBV7-9 to TRBJ2-5; 7 nucleotides match TRBD1. The CDR3 totals 14 residues. Germline CDR1 reads SEHNR; CDR2 reads FQNEAQ (reference sequence). The trim removed 6 bases at V and 3 bases at J, leaving 7 bases unmatched. Filled out from reference TRBV7-9 and TRBJ2-5, the complete variable domain reads DTGVSQNPRHKITKRGQNVTFRCDPISEHNRLYWYRQTLGQGPEFLTYFQNEAQLEKSRLLSDRFSAERPKGSFSTLEIQRTEQGDSAMYLCASRAGTAEETQYFGPGTRLLVL.

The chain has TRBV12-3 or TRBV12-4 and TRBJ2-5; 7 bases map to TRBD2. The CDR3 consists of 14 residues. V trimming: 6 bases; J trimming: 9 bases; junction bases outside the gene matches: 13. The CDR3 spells CASRPSPGGPSQYF. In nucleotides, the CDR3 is TGTGCCAGCAGACCTTCCCCGGGGGGTCCCTCCCAGTACTTC.

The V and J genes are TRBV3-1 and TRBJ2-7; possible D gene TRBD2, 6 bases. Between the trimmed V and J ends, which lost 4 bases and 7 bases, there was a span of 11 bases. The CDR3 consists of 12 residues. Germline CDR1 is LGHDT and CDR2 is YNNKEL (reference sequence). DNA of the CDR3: TGTGCCAGCAGCCGGGGGGTAGAAGAGCAGTACTTC. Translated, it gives CASSRGVEEQYF.

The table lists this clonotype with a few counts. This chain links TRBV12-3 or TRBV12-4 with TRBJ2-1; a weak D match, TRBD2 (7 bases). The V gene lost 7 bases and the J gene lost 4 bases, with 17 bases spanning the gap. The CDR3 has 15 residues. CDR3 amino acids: CASIMGGLTYNEQFF. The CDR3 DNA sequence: TGTGCCAGCATTATGGGGGGGCTGACATACAATGAGCAGTTCTTC.

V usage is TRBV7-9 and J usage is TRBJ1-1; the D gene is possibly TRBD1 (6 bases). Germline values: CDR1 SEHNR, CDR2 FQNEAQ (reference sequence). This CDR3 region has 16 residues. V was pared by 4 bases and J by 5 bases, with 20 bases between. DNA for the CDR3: TGTGCCAGCAGCTCTAGCTCCGGCCAGGGGAGTACTGAAGCTTTCTTT. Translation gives CASSSSSGQGSTEAFF.

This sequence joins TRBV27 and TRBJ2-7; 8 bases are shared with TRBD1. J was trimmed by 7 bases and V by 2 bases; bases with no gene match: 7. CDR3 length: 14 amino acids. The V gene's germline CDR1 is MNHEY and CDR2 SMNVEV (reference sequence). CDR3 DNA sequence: TGTGCCAGCAGTTTACGGACAGGGAGAGTGGAGCAGTACTTC. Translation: CASSLRTGRVEQYF.

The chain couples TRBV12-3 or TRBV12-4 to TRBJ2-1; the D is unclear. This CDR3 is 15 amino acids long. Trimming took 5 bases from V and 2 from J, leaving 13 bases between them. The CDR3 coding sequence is TGTGCCAGCAGTCCCCCGGGCCCCACCTACAATGAGCAGTTCTTC. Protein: CASSPPGPTYNEQFF.

CDR3 sequence: CASSLWGLSTDTQYF. DNA of the CDR3: TGTGCCAGCAGCTTATGGGGGTTAAGCACAGATACGCAGTATTTT. The chain has TRBV7-6 and TRBJ2-3, with D possibly called TRBD1 or TRBD2 (5 bases each). CDR1 SGHVS and CDR2 FNYEAQ come from the germline V gene. Trimming shortened V by 2 bases and J by 0 bases, and 9 bases separated the two germline ends. The CDR3 runs to 15 residues.

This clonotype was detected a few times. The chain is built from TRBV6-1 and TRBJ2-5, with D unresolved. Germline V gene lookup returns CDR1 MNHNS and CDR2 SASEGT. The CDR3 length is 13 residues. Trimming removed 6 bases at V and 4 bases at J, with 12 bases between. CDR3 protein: CASRGFEVETQYF. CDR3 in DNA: TGTGCCAGCAGGGGATTTGAGGTAGAGACCCAGTACTTC.

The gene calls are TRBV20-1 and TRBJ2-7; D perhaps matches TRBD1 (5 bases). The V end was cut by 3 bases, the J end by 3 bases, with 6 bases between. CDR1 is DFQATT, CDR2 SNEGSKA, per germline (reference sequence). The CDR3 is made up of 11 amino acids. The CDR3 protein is CSARQGYEQYF. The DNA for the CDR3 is TGCAGTGCTAGGCAGGGCTACGAGCAGTACTTC.

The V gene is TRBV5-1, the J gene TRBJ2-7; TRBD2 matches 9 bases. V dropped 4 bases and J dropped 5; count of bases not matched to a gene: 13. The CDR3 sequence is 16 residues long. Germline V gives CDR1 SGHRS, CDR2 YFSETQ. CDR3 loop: CASSVPIAGVRDEQYF. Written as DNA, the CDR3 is TGCGCCAGCAGCGTCCCTATAGCGGGAGTTAGGGACGAGCAGTACTTC.

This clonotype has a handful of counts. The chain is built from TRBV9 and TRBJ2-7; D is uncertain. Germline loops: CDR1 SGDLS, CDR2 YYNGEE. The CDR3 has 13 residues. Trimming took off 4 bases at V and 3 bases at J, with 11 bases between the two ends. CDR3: CASSRILGYEQYF. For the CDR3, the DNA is TGTGCCAGCAGCCGAATTTTAGGCTACGAGCAGTACTTC.

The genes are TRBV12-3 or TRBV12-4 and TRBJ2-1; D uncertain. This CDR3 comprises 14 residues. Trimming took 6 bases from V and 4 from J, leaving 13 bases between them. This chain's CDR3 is CASSLRAEYNEQFF. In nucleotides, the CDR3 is TGTGCCAGCAGCCTAAGGGCCGAATACAATGAGCAGTTCTTC.

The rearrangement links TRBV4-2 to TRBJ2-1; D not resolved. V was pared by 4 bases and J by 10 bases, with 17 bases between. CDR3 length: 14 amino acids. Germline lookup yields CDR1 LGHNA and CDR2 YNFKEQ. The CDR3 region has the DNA TGTGCCAGCAGCCCAACCCCGGACCTACGCGAGCAGTTCTTC. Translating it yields CASSPTPDLREQFF.

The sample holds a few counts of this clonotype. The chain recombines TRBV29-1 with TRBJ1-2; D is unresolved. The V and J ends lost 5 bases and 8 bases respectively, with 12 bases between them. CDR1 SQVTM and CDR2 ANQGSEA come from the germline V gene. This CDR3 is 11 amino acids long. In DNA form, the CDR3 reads TGCAGCGTTCCAGGAACGAGGGGCTACACCTTC. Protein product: CSVPGTRGYTF.

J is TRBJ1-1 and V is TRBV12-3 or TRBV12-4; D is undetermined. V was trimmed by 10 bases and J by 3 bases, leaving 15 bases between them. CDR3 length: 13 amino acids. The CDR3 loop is CATATERDTEAFF. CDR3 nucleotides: TGTGCCACCGCCACCGAGCGAGACACTGAAGCTTTCTTT.

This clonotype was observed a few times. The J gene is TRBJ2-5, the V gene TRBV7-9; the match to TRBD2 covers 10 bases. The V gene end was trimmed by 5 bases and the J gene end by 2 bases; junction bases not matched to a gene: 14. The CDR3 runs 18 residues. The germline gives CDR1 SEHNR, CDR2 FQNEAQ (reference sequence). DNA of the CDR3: TGTGCCAGCAGCCCGGGTAAGGGGTGGACTAGCGGACAAGAGACCCAGTACTTC. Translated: CASSPGKGWTSGQETQYF.